This record looks at one TCR beta chain sequence and its context. Its antigen remains undetermined. Qualities for individual bases were not recorded, and no much larger clone is one base off. CDR1 SNHLY and CDR2 FYNNEI were looked up in the germline V gene. V loses 10 bases of germline sequence and J loses 1 base, and the interval between the two ends is 13 bases. From cysteine to phenylalanine, the CDR3 is 13 amino acids long. Only the CDR3 DNA stays, 39 bases, in frame from base 1. This record comes from a study of vaccination effects on CD4 cells after COVID-19 (dated by TCRdb to the early 2020s). Study-wide context: In the ViraFEST assay, PBMC were stimulated with viral peptide pools, and antigen-specific CD4+ T cell clonotypes were then identified by expansion using TCR sequencing. In both COVID-19 convalescent patients and infection-naive vaccine recipients, the study compared SARS-CoV-2 spike-specific CD4+ TCR repertoires from before mRNA vaccination with those from after it. Each participant received two doses of an mRNA SARS-CoV-2 vaccine, either BNT162b2 or mRNA-1273. Cultures from other donors in the study were sequenced using the Oncomine TCR Beta short-read assay on an Illumina iSeq 100. A total of 9 to 11 COVID-19 convalescent patients and a handful of SARS-CoV-2-naive healthy vaccine recipients were included in the full study. Some 1.9 million PBMC per well were cultured with 9 to 10 ug/ml peptides in IMDM containing roughly 5% human AB serum, approximately 9.9 IU/ml IL-2 and gentamicin. General conclusions and limits of the study: Clones induced by infection and clones induced by vaccination both contracted markedly at late timepoints after vaccination, which fits with T cell responses waning over time. Among healthy vaccine recipients, nearly all vaccine-induced clones were SARS-CoV-2 mono-reactive, and only 1 of 255 was cross-reactive with common cold coronaviruses. Only a small number of convalescent patients were included, and no early post-infection timepoints were available, which limited the study.

Receptors were amplified or captured by the immunoSEQ multiplex PCR assay. DNA from the CD4+ T cells that had been cultured and isolated underwent TCR beta CDR3 sequencing. The authors' analysis ran thus. Non-productive TCR sequences were removed, reads were trimmed to the CDR3 region, and CDR3s of at least 7 amino acids were retained. The MANAFEST web app was used to pick out antigen-specific clonotypes by comparing their expansion in peptide wells with that in reference cultures. For clones to be considered positive, expansion at FDR<0.05 versus reference and all other wells, an odds ratio above 5, and a frequency above 0.1% in two replicate wells were required. Clonotypes significantly expanded in SARS-CoV-2 spike wells and in at least one common cold coronavirus spike condition were defined as cross-reactive. Levenshtein distance calculated with the stringdist R package was used to assess CDR3 similarity, and unrooted trees were constructed with ape in R 3.6.1. In its TCRdb copy, this immuneACCESS table keeps in-frame sequences only and misses some clones. Where compared with another copy, unresolved V genes explain less than half of these, and the others have no known cause. V, J and clone size are those of that table, while D and trimming were read from the DNA. The sample table records around 60,000 clones; over 65% of these occur just once. The top ten constitute roughly 3.2% of the sample.

After around eleven days of culture, CD4+ T cells were isolated with the EasySep CD4+ T cell isolation kit. Healthy vaccine recipients had no prior SARS-CoV-2 infection, confirmed by negative nucleocapsid antibodies before and after vaccination. Half of the culture medium was replaced with fresh IL-2-containing medium on days 3 and 7. Unless noted otherwise, every peptide stimulation condition was grown in triplicate wells. PBMC were separated from whole blood using Ficoll-Paque Plus gradient centrifugation and were then either cryopreserved at -140C or used fresh. The QIAamp micro DNA kit was used to extract genomic DNA from the cultured CD4+ T cells.

The rearrangement joined TRBV2 to TRBJ1-1; the D gene remains uncertain. The sample here was CD4+ T cells from PBMCs cultured without peptide, taken before COVID-19 vaccination. The TCR was taken from a human donor who received a COVID-19 vaccine. The CDR3 has the sequence CATSQTPNTEAFF. Here is the DNA: TGTGCCACCTCCCAGACTCCGAACACTGAAGCTTTCTTT.